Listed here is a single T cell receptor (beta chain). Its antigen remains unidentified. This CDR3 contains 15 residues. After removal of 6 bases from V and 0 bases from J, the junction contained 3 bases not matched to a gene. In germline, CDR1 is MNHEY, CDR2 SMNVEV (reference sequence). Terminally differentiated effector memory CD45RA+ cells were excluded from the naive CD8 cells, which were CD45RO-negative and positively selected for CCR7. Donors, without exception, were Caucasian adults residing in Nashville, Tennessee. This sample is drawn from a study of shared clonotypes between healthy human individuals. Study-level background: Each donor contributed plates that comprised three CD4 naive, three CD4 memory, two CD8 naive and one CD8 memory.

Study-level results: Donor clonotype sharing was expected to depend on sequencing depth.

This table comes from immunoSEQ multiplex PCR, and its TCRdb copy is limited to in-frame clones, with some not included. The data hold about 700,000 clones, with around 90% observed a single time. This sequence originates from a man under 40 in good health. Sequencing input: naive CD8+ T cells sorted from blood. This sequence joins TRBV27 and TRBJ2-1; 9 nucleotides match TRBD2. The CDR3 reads CASRVSGSSYNEQFF. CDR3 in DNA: TGTGCCAGCAGAGTTAGCGGGAGCTCCTACAATGAGCAGTTCTTC.